This record covers a single TCR beta chain. Antigen: not known. The germline CDR1 and CDR2 sequences are MNHEY and SVGAGI. V shed 7 bases and J shed 1 base, with 10 bases lying between them. The CDR3 runs to 13 residues. By way of CD45RO/CCR7/CD25/CD127/CD95/CD27, the CD4+ regulatory, stem cell-like memory, central memory and naive cells were sorted. In all sorted populations, purity surpassed 95%. Expressed TCRB transcripts were sequenced because the entire RNA isolate underwent reverse transcription. Measured with immunoSEQ multiplex PCR; TCRdb has only the in-frame clones, and not every one. The data contain 600,000 or so clones, roughly 12% of them singletons. This sample was included in a study of beta chain features in type 1 diabetes. Study as a whole: There were around 100,000,000 sorted cells examined across all samples. Overall study findings and caveats: Within each of all four CD4+ subsets, Type 1 diabetes patients had TCRB CDR3s that were moderately but significantly shorter.

Sequencing input: naive CD4+ T cells from blood. This clonotype was sampled from a young man with type 1 diabetes. The V gene is TRBV6-5, the J gene TRBJ1-1; weak D call: TRBD1 (5 bases). The CDR3 reads CASNRQKNTEAFF. The DNA of the CDR3 is TGTGCCAGCAACCGACAGAAGAACACTGAAGCTTTCTTT.